This TCR beta chain originates from a study of cytomegalovirus exposure and HLA in healthy donors. Germline assignment: CDR1 LGHNA and CDR2 YNFKEQ. The V and J ends lost 1 base and 4 bases respectively, with 8 bases between them. CDR3 length equals 14 residues. The data were produced by immunoSEQ multiplex PCR, yet TCRdb's version contains in-frame clones alone and is incomplete. The sample includes 150,000 to 180,000 clones, about 86% of them seen just once. Whole-study results and caveats: One later analysis, an examination of the 120 or so validation repertoires, found that first-cohort TCR clusters tended to co-occur in them. The investigators catalogued 164 TCR beta chains as cytomegalovirus-associated. Rarity held for most TCR sequences, but there were some public TCRs that occurred in many donors.

The table lists this clone with a count of one. What it binds is unknown. Sequenced input: PBMCs. The chain links TRBV4-2 to TRBJ2-1; tentative D call: TRBD2 (5 bases). The clonotype was recovered from a human donor in good health. CDR3 bases: TGTGCCAGCAGCCAAGTTTTAGCGTACAATGAGCAGTTCTTC. This codes for CASSQVLAYNEQFF.